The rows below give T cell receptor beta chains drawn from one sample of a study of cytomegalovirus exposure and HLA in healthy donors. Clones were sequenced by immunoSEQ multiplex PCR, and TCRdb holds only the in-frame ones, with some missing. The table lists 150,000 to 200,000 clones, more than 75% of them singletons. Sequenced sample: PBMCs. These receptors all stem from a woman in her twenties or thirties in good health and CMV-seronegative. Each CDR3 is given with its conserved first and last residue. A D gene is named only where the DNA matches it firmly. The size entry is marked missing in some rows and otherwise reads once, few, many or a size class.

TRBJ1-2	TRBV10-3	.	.	TGTGCCATCAGTGAGTCGGGGAGCAATGGCTACACCTTC	CAISESGSNGYTF
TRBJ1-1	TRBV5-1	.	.	TGCGCCAGCAGGAAGGGGGTGAACACTGAAGCTTTCTTT	CASRKGVNTEAFF
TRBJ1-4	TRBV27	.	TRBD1	TGTGCCAGCACCATCCCACCCCAGGGGGAAACTAATGAAAAACTGTTTTTT	CASTIPPQGETNEKLFF
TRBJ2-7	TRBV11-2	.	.	TGTGCCAGCAGCTTTATCTCGGAGGAGCAGTACTTC	CASSFISEEQYF
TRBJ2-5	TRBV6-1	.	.	TGTGCCAGCAGTGAGCTTGGCTTAACAGAGACCCAGTACTTC	CASSELGLTETQYF
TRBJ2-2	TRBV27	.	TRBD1	TGTGCCAGTTCCGGACAGGGGTACACCGGGGAGCTGTTTTTT	CASSGQGYTGELFF
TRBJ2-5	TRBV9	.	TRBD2	TGTGCCAGCAGCTATCTAGCGGGTTGGGGGGAGACCCAGTACTTC	CASSYLAGWGETQYF
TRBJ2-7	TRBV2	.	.	TGTGCCAGCGCGGTCTACCGGGAGTACGTCTACGAGCAGTACTTC	CASAVYREYVYEQYF
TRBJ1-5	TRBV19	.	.	TGTGCCAGTAGTATGACAGGCGCCAGCAATCAGCCCCAGCATTTT	CASSMTGASNQPQHF
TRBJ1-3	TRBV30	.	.	TGTGCCCCACCCGGCAGCCCGGAGTTCTCTGGAAACACCATATATTTT	CAPPGSPEFSGNTIYF
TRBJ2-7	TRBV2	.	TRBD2	TGTGCCAGCAGTGACCTTCTAGCGGGGGATCGCTCCTACGAGCAGTACTTC	CASSDLLAGDRSYEQYF
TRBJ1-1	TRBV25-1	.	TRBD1	TGTGCTAGTGGGACAGGGTTGATTGAAGCTTTCTTT	CASGTGLIEAFF
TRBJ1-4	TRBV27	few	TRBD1	TGTGCCAGCAGTTTATCATCCTTCGGACAGGGACTGTTTTTT	CASSLSSFGQGLFF
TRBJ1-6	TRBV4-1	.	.	TGCGCCAGCAGCCAAGGGACAGCTATCTCCTATAATTCACCCCTCCACTTT	CASSQGTAISYNSPLHF
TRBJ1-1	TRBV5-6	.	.	TGTGCCAGCAGCCACCCCTCTGGGGAGGTGAACACTGAAGCTTTCTTT	CASSHPSGEVNTEAFF
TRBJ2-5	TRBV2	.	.	TGTGCCAGCACTGACCAAGAGACCCAGTACTTC	CASTDQETQYF
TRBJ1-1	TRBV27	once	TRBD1	TGTGCCAGCAGTTTGGACAGGGGGGTAACTGAAGCTTTCTTT	CASSLDRGVTEAFF
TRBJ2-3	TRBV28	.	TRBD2	TGTGCCAGCGTAGCTAGCGGGGGGCGGGATACGCAGTATTTT	CASVASGGRDTQYF
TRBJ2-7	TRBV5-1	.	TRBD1	TGCGCCAGCGGAACACTGGGACAGGGGGACTACGAGCAGTACTTC	CASGTLGQGDYEQYF
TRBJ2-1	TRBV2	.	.	TGTGCCAGCATGGGACATTCCGAGGTCTACAATGAGCAGTTCTTC	CASMGHSEVYNEQFF
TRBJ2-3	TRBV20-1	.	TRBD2	TGCAGTGCGGGGACTAGCGATACGCAGTATTTT	CSAGTSDTQYF
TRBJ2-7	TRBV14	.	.	TGTGCCAGCAGCCAAGCCAACTACGAGCAGTACTTC	CASSQANYEQYF
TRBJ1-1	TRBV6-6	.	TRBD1	TGTGCCAGCAGTTATTCAGGGGGCCTGGGCACTGAAGCTTTCTTT	CASSYSGGLGTEAFF
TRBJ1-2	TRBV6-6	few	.	TGTGCCAGCAGCCCCGGACAGTCCCTCTGGGGCTACACCTTC	CASSPGQSLWGYTF
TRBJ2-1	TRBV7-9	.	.	TGTGCCAGCAGCCCGGGGATAGGCCTCTACAATGAGCAGTTCTTC	CASSPGIGLYNEQFF
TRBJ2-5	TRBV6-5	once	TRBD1	TGTGCCAGCAGGGGGACAGGGGAAGAGACCCAGTACTTC	CASRGTGEETQYF
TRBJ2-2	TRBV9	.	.	TGTGCCAGCAGCGTAGAGTTAGGAGGCTACAGCACCGGGGAGCTGTTTTTT	CASSVELGGYSTGELFF
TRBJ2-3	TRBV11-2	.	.	TGTGCCAGCAGTTTCACGGACCAGGGTGGGCAGTATTTT	CASSFTDQGGQYF
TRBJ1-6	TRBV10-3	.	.	TGTGCCATCAGCCCCCAAACAGGGAGCTCCTATAATTCACCCCTCCACTTT	CAISPQTGSSYNSPLHF
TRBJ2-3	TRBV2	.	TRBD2	TGTGCCAGCAGCCGACTAGCGGGGCCCTTGGATACGCAGTATTTT	CASSRLAGPLDTQYF
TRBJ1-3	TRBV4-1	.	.	TGCGCCAGCAGCCAAGTTCAGGGCACGGACACCATATATTTT	CASSQVQGTDTIYF
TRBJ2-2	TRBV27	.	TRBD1	TGTGCCAGCAGTTTAAGCCCGCAAGGGGGCAACACCGGGGAGCTGTTTTTT	CASSLSPQGGNTGELFF
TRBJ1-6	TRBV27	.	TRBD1	TGTGCCAGCAGCCCACTCGACAGGGTAGGCTCCTATAATTCACCCCTCCACTTT	CASSPLDRVGSYNSPLHF
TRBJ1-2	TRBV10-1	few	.	TGCGCCAGCAGTGAGTCGAATCGGGATGGCTACACCTTC	CASSESNRDGYTF
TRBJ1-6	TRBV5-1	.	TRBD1	TGCGCCAGCAGCGACCCGGGACAGGGGCCACCCCTCCACTTT	CASSDPGQGPPLHF
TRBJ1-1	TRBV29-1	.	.	TGCAGCGCCCAGGGTTCGGACACTGAAGCTTTCTTT	CSAQGSDTEAFF
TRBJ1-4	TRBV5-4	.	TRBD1	TGTGCCAGCAGCTTGGATGGGACAGGGAACGAAAAACTGTTTTTT	CASSLDGTGNEKLFF